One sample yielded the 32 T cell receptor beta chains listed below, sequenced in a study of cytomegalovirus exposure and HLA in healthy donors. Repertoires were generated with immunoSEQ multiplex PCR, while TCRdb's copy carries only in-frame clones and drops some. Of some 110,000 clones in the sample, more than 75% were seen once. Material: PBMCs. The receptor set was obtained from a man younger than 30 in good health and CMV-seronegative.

The CDR3: CASSGSQGVNGYTF. CDR3 nucleotides: TGTGCCAGCAGCGGGTCACAGGGAGTAAATGGCTACACCTTC. The rearrangement uses TRBV9 and TRBJ1-2; D is possibly TRBD1 (6 bases). Trimming shortened V by 3 bases and J by 6 bases, and 15 bases separated the two germline ends. This CDR3 spans 14 amino acids. Per the germline V gene, CDR1 is SGDLS and CDR2 is YYNGEE.

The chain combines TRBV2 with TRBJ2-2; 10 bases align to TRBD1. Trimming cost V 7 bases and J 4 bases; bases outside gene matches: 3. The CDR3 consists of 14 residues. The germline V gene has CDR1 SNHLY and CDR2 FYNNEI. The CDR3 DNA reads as TGTGCCAGCACTGACAGGGGGCGCACCGGGGAGCTGTTTTTT. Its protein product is CASTDRGRTGELFF. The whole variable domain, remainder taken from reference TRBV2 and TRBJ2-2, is EPEVTQTPSHQVTQMGQEVILRCVPISNHLYFYWYRQILGQKVEFLVSFYNNEISEKSEIFDDQFSVERPDGSNFTLKIRSTKLEDSAMYFCASTDRGRTGELFFGEGSRLTVL.

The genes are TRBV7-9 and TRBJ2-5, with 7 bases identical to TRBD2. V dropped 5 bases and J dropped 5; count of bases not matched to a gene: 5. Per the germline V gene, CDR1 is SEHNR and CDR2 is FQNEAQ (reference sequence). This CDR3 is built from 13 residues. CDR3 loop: CASSPAGEETQYF. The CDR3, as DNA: TGTGCCAGCAGCCCGGCGGGGGAGGAGACCCAGTACTTC.

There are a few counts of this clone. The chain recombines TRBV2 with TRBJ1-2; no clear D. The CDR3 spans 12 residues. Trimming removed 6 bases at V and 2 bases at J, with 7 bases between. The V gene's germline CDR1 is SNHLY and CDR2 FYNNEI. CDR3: CASSPSNYGYTF. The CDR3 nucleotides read TGTGCCAGCAGCCCCTCCAACTATGGCTACACCTTC.

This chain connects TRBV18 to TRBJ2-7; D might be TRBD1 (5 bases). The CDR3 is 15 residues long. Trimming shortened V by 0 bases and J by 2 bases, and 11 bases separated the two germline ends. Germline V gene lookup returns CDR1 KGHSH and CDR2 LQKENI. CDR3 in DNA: TGTGCCAGCTCACCACCGCGCAGGGCGCCCTACGAGCAGTACTTC. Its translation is CASSPPRRAPYEQYF.

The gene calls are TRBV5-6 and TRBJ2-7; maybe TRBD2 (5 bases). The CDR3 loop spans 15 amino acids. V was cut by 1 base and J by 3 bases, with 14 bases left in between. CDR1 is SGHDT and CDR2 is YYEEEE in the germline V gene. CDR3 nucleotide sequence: TGTGCCAGCAGCTTGTTCCGGGGTACAGACTACGAGCAGTACTTC. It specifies CASSLFRGTDYEQYF.

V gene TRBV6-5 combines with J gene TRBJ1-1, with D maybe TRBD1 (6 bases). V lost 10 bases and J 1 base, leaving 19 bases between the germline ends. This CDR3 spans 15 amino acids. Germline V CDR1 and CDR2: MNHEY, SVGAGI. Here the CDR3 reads CANSKRGGTNTEAFF. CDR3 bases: TGTGCCAACAGCAAGAGGGGGGGCACGAACACTGAAGCTTTCTTT.

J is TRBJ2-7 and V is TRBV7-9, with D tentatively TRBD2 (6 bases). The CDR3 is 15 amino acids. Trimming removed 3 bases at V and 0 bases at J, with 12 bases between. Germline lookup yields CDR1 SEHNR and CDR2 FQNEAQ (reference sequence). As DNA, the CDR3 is TGTGCCAGCAGCTTGGGGGACTCAAGCTCCTACGAGCAGTACTTC. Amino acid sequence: CASSLGDSSSYEQYF.

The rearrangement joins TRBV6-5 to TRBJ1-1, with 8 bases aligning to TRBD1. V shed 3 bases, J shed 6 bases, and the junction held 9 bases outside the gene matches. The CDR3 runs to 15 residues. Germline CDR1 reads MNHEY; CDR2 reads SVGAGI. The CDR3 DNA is TGTGCCAGCAGTTATGCGGGACAGGCGAATTCTGAAGCTTTCTTT. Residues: CASSYAGQANSEAFF.

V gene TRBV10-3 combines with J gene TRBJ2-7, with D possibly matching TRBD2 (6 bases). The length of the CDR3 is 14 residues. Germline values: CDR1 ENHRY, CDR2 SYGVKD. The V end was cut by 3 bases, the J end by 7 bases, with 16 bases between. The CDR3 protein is CAISEGSGGREQYF. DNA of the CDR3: TGTGCCATCAGTGAAGGGTCCGGGGGAAGGGAGCAGTACTTC.

The DNA for the CDR3 is TGCGCCAGTGCCCCAATACAGGAAACAAGGAATGGCTACACCTTC. Protein sequence: CASAPIQETRNGYTF. The rearrangement joins TRBV5-1 to TRBJ1-2; the D gene is possibly TRBD1 (5 bases). Trimming took 8 bases from V and 6 from J, leaving 23 bases between them. Looked up from germline, CDR1 is SGHRS and CDR2 is YFSETQ. The CDR3 has 15 residues.

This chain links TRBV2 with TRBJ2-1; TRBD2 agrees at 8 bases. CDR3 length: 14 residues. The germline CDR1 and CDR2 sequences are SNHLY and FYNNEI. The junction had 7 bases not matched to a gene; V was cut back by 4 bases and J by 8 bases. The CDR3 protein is CASSVGTRADEQFF. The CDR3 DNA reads TGTGCCAGCAGTGTGGGGACTAGAGCTGATGAGCAGTTCTTC.

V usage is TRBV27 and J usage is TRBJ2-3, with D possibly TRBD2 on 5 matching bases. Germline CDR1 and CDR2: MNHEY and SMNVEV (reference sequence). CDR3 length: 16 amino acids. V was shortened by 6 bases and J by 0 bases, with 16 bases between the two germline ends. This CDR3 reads CASRPLLGASTDTQYF. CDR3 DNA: TGTGCCAGCAGGCCGTTGTTGGGAGCTAGCACAGATACGCAGTATTTT.

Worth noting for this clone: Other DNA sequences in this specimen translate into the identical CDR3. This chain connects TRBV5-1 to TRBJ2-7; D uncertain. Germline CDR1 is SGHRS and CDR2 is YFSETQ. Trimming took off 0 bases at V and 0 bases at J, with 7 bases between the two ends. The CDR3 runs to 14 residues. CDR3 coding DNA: TGCGCCAGCAGCTTGGGCGGCGGCTCCTACGAGCAGTACTTC. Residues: CASSLGGGSYEQYF.

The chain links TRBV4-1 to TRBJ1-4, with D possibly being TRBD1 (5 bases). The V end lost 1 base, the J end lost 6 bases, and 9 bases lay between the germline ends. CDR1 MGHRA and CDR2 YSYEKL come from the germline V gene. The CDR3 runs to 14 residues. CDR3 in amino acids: CASSQVPGDEKLFF. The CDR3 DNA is TGCGCCAGCAGCCAAGTCCCGGGGGATGAAAAACTGTTTTTT.

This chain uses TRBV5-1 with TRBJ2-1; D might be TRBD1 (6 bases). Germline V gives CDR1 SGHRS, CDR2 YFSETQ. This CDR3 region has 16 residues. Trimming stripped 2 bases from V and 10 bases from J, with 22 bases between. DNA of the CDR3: TGCGCCAGCAGCTTCTCTTGGACAGCGACCGGCGGGGAGCAGTTCTTC. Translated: CASSFSWTATGGEQFF.

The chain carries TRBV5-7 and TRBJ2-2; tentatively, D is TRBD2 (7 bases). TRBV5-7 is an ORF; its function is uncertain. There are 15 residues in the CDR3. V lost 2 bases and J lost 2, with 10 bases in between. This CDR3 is CASSFPGGNTGELFF. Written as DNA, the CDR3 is TGTGCCAGCAGCTTTCCGGGGGGCAACACCGGGGAGCTGTTTTTT.

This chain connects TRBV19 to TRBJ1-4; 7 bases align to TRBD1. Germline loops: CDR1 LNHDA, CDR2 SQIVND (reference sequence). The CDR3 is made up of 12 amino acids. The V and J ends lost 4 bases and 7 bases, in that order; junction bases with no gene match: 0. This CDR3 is CASSRDSEKLFF. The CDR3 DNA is TGTGCCAGTAGTAGGGACAGTGAAAAACTGTTTTTT.

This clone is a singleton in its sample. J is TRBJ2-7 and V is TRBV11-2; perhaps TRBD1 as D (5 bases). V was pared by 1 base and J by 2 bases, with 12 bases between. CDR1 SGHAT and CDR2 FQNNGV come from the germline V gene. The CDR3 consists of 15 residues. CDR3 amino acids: CASSLGAGRPYEQYF. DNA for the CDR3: TGTGCCAGCAGCTTAGGGGCAGGGCGGCCCTACGAGCAGTACTTC. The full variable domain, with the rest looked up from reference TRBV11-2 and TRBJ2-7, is EAGVAQSPRYKIIEKRQSVAFWCNPISGHATLYWYQQILGQGPKLLIQFQNNGVVDDSQLPKDRFSAERLKGVDSTLKIQPAKLEDSAVYLCASSLGAGRPYEQYFGPGTRLTVT.

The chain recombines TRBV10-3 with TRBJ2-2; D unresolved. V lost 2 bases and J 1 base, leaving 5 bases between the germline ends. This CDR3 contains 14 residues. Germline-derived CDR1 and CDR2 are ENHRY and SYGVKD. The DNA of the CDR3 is TGTGCCATCAGTGAGCCCGGGAACACCGGGGAGCTGTTTTTT. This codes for CAISEPGNTGELFF.

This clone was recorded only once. The DNA for the CDR3 is TGCGCCAGCAGCCTGAGGGACAGCCTAACCGGGGAGCTGTTTTTT. Its protein is CASSLRDSLTGELFF. The chain carries TRBV5-1 and TRBJ2-2; 7 bases line up with TRBD1. Looked up from germline, CDR1 is SGHRS and CDR2 is YFSETQ. The CDR3 is made up of 15 amino acids. V was pared by 4 bases and J by 5 bases, with 8 bases of the junction left unmatched.

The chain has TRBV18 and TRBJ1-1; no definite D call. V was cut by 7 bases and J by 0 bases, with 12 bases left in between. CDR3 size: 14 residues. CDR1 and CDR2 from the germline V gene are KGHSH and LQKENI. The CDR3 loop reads CASWRAGMNTEAFF. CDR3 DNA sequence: TGTGCCAGCTGGAGGGCGGGGATGAACACTGAAGCTTTCTTT.

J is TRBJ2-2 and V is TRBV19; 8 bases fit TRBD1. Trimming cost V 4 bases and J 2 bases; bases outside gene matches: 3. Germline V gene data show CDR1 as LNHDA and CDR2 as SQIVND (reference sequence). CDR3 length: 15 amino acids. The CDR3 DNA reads TGTGCCAGTAGTAGGACAGGGCCCAACACCGGGGAGCTGTTTTTT. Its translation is CASSRTGPNTGELFF.

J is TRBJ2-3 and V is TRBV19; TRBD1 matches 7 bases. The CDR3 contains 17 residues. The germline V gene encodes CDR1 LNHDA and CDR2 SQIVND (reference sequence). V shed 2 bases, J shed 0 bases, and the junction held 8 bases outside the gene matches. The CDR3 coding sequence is TGTGCCAGTAGTATAACTAGTTACAGGGGAAGCACAGATACGCAGTATTTT. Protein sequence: CASSITSYRGSTDTQYF.

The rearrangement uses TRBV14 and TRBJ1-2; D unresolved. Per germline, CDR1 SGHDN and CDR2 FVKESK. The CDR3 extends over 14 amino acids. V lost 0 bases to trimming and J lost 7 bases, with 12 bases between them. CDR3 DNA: TGTGCCAGCAGCCAAGATTTCGGCTCGGGTGGCTACACCTTC. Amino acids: CASSQDFGSGGYTF.

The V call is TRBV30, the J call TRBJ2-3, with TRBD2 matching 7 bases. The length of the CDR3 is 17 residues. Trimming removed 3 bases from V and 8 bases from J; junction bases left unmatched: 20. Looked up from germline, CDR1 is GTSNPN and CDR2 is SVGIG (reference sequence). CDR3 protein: CAWRTIDSGPPFGTQYF. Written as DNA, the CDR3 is TGTGCCTGGAGGACAATAGATAGCGGGCCGCCGTTTGGTACGCAGTATTTT.

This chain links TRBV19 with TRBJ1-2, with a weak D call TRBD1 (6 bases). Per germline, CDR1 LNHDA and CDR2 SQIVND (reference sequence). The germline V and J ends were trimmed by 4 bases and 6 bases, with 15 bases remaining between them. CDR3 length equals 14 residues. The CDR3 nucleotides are TGTGCCAGTAGTACCCTTGTCAGGGGAGATGGCTACACCTTC. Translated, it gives CASSTLVRGDGYTF.

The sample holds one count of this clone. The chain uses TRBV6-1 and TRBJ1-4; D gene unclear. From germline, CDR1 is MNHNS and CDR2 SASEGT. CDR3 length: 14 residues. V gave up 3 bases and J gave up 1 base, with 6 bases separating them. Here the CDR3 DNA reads TGTGCCAGCAGTGACCCGAGAACTAATGAAAAACTGTTTTTT. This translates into CASSDPRTNEKLFF.

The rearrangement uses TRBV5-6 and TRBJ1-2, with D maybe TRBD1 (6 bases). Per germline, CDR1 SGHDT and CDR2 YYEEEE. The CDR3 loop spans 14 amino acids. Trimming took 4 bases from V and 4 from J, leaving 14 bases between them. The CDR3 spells CASSPGGAGYGYTF. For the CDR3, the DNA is TGTGCCAGCAGCCCGGGGGGGGCAGGCTATGGCTACACCTTC.

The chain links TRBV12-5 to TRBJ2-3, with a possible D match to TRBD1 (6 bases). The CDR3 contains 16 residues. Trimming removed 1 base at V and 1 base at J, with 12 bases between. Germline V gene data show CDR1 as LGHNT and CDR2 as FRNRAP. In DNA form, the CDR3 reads TGTGCTAGTGGTTTGGGAGGGGGAGCCCGCACAGATACGCAGTATTTT. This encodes CASGLGGGARTDTQYF.

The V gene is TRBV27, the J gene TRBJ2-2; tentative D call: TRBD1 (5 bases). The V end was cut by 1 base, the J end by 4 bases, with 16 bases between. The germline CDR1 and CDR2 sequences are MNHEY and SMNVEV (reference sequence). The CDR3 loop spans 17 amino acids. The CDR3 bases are TGTGCCAGCAGTTTATATCTCATTGGACAACTCACCGGGGAGCTGTTTTTT. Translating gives CASSLYLIGQLTGELFF.

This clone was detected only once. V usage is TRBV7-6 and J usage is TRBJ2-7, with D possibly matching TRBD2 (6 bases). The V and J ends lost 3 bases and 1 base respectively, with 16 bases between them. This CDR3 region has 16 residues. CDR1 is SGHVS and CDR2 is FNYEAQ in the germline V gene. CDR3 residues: CASSFRPSEFSYEQYF. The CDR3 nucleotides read TGTGCCAGCAGCTTCCGGCCTAGCGAATTTTCCTACGAGCAGTACTTC.